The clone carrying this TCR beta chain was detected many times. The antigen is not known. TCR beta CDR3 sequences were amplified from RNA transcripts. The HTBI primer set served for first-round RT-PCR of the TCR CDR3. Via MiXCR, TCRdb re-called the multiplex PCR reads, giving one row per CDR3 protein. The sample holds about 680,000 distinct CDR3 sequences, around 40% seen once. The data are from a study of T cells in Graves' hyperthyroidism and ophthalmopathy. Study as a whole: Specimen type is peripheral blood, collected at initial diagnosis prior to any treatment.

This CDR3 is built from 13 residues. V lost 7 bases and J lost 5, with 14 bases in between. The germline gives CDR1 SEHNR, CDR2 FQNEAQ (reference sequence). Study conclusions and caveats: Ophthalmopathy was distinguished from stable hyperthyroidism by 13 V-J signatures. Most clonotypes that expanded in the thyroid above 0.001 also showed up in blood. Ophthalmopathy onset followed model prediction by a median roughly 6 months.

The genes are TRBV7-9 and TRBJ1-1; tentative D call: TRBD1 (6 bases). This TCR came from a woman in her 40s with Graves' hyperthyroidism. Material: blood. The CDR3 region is CASKGGVETEAFF. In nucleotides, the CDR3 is TGTGCCAGCAAGGGGGGGGTTGAGACTGAAGCTTTCTTT. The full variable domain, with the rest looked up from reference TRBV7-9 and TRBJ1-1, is DTGVSQNPRHKITKRGQNVTFRCDPISEHNRLYWYRQTLGQGPEFLTYFQNEAQLEKSRLLSDRFSAERPKGSFSTLEIQRTEQGDSAMYLCASKGGVETEAFFGQGTRLTVV.